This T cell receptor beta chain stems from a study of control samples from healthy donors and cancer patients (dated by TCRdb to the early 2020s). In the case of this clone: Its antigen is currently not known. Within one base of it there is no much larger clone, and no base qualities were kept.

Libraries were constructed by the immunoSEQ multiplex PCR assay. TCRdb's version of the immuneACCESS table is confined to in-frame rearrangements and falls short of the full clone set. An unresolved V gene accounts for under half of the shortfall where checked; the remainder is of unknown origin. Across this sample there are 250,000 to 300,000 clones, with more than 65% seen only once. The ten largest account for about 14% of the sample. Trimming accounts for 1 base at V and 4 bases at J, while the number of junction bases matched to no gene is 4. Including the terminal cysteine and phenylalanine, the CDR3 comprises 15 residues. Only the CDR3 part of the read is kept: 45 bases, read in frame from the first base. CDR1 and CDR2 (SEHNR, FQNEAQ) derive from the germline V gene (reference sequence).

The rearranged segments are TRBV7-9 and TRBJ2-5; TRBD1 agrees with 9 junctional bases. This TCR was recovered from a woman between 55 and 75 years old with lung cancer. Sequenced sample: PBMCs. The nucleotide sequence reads TGTGCCAGCAGCTTAGTACAGGGGGCAGGAGAGACCCAGTACTTC. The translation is CASSLVQGAGETQYF.